Listed here are 29 T cell receptor beta chains from one sample, sequenced in a study of shared clonotypes between healthy human individuals. Sequenced by immunoSEQ multiplex PCR; TCRdb stores in-frame clones only, minus some. The sample lists about 1 million clones; 70% to 80% were seen once. Sample: memory CD4+ T cells sorted from blood. Documented subset: CD45RA-negative fraction. Every receptor here comes from a young man in good health.

The chain combines TRBV2 with TRBJ2-3, with D possibly matching TRBD2 (6 bases). Germline CDR1 reads SNHLY; CDR2 reads FYNNEI. The CDR3 runs to 13 residues. V lost 6 bases and J 4 bases, leaving 11 bases between the germline ends. CDR3 DNA: TGTGCCAGCAGGGCCGGGACTGCAGATACGCAGTATTTT. It specifies CASRAGTADTQYF.

The chain uses TRBV19 and TRBJ1-2; no clear D gene. V dropped 5 bases and J dropped 3 bases, with 10 bases sitting between them. The CDR3 runs to 13 residues. CDR1 and CDR2 (germline): LNHDA, SQIVND (reference sequence). The DNA for the CDR3 is TGTGCCAGTAGTCCCGGGTACTACTATGGCTACACCTTC. Amino acids: CASSPGYYYGYTF.

This clone was detected many times. DNA of the CDR3: TGTGCCAGCAGCTCCTCGGCGGAAGGGGGGCATACGCAGTATTTT. As protein: CASSSSAEGGHTQYF. V and J are TRBV7-9 and TRBJ2-3; D tentatively reads TRBD1 or TRBD2 (6 bases each). V was cut by 4 bases and J by 7 bases, with 18 bases left in between. Germline values: CDR1 SEHNR, CDR2 FQNEAQ (reference sequence). CDR3 length: 15 amino acids.

This clone was seen ten or more times. The genes are TRBV4-2 and TRBJ2-7, with a weak D call TRBD2 (5 bases). The CDR3 is made up of 15 amino acids. The V gene lost 0 bases and the J gene lost 4 bases, with 13 bases spanning the gap. Per germline, CDR1 LGHNA and CDR2 YNFKEQ. CDR3 nucleotide sequence: TGTGCCAGCAGCCAAGAGATCGGGGTTTTTTACGAGCAGTACTTC. It translates to CASSQEIGVFYEQYF.

The chain uses TRBV19 and TRBJ2-1; D remains unclear. V lost 6 bases, J lost 7 bases, and 13 bases lay in between. This CDR3 has 13 residues. The V gene's germline CDR1 is LNHDA and CDR2 SQIVND (reference sequence). Written as DNA, the CDR3 is TGTGCCAGTAGGGATAAGGGTGTGAATGAGCAGTTCTTC. Translated: CASRDKGVNEQFF.

In its sample, this clone was seen a few times. The V gene is TRBV18, the J gene TRBJ2-1; D might be TRBD2 (6 bases). This CDR3 is 14 amino acids long. Per the germline V gene, CDR1 is KGHSH and CDR2 is LQKENI. Between the trimmed V and J ends, which lost 10 bases and 7 bases, there was a span of 20 bases. CDR3 in amino acids: CATGSQRAINEQFF. The CDR3 nucleotides are TGTGCCACCGGGTCCCAGCGGGCCATTAATGAGCAGTTCTTC.

The chain employs TRBV19 and TRBJ1-1; TRBD1 might be the D (6 bases). V was pared by 7 bases and J by 5 bases, with 17 bases between. The CDR3 sequence is 14 residues long. Germline V gene data show CDR1 as LNHDA and CDR2 as SQIVND (reference sequence). In nucleotides, the CDR3 is TGTGCCAGTACCCTCGGGGGCCGAAAAACTGAAGCTTTCTTT. It specifies CASTLGGRKTEAFF.

This clone was seen a single time. The V gene is TRBV5-1, the J gene TRBJ2-7; D is unresolved. CDR1 SGHRS and CDR2 YFSETQ come from the germline V gene. V was cut by 2 bases and J by 6 bases, with 9 bases left in between. This CDR3 region has 12 residues. CDR3 coding DNA: TGCGCCAGCAGCTTCGGGCCAACCGAGCAGTACTTC. Amino acid sequence: CASSFGPTEQYF.

CDR3 region: CAGGRTPGEQFF. CDR3 nucleotides: TGTGCCGGGGGGAGGACCCCGGGGGAGCAGTTCTTC. The V call is TRBV7-9, the J call TRBJ2-1; D possibly corresponds to TRBD2 (6 bases). CDR1 and CDR2 from the germline V gene are SEHNR and FQNEAQ (reference sequence). V lost 11 bases and J 10 bases, leaving 18 bases between the germline ends. This CDR3 contains 12 residues.

This clone was picked up one time. The CDR3 DNA sequence: TGTGCCAGCAGTGACCCGGGACCAGGGGCTGAAAAACTGTTTTTT. Residues: CASSDPGPGAEKLFF. This chain uses TRBV25-1 with TRBJ1-4; D possibly corresponds to TRBD1 (6 bases). There are 15 residues in the CDR3. V shed 3 bases and J shed 7 bases, with 15 bases lying between them. The V gene's germline CDR1 is MGHDK and CDR2 SYGVNS.

Only one count was recorded for this clone. This sequence joins TRBV5-5 and TRBJ2-3; 7 nucleotides align to TRBD1. V lost 4 bases to trimming and J lost 0 bases; unmatched junction nucleotides: 8. The CDR3 length is 16 residues. Germline CDR1 is SGHKS and CDR2 is YYEKEE (reference sequence). The CDR3 protein is CASSTRDSTSTDTQYF. The CDR3 nucleotides read TGTGCCAGCAGCACCCGGGACAGCACTAGCACAGATACGCAGTATTTT.

This clone was picked up a small number of times. This chain connects TRBV22-1 to TRBJ1-6. TRBV22-1 is assigned pseudogene status. The CDR3 length is 14 residues. CDR3 coding DNA: TGTCCTGGGAGGGTACCCTTTTCAAGCCCACCCCTCCACTTT. Translating gives CPGRVPFSSPPLHF.

Points on this clone: Distinct nucleotide sequences in the sample also encode this CDR3. The genes are TRBV4-1 and TRBJ2-7; TRBD2 matches 8 bases. The CDR3 is 15 residues long. The ends lost 4 bases at V and 3 bases at J; junction bases unmatched: 8. Germline CDR1 is MGHRA and CDR2 is YSYEKL. CDR3 sequence (DNA): TGCGCCAGCAGCCGGTCGGCGGGGGGCCTCTACGAGCAGTACTTC. Protein: CASSRSAGGLYEQYF.

The chain has TRBV25-1 and TRBJ1-2, with D possibly being TRBD1 (6 bases). The CDR3 length is 14 residues. Germline loops: CDR1 MGHDK, CDR2 SYGVNS. Trimming took off 0 bases at V and 3 bases at J, with 8 bases between the two ends. In nucleotides, the CDR3 is TGTGCCAGCAGTGAATATAGGGGGTACTATGGCTACACCTTC. Amino acid sequence: CASSEYRGYYGYTF.

The chain has TRBV15 and TRBJ2-7; 8 bases are a match to TRBD1. This CDR3 spans 16 amino acids. The J segment lost 5 bases and the V segment lost 2 bases, leaving 11 bases of the junction unmatched. From germline, CDR1 is LNHNV and CDR2 YYDKDF (reference sequence). Here the CDR3 DNA reads TGTGCCACCAGCAGATCGAAGACAGGGGATAGCGACGAGCAGTACTTC. Protein: CATSRSKTGDSDEQYF.

V gene TRBV7-9 combines with J gene TRBJ1-5; 7 bases line up with TRBD1. The CDR3 contains 15 residues. V lost 4 bases and J lost 1; bases outside the gene matches: 4. Germline assignment: CDR1 SEHNR and CDR2 FQNEAQ (reference sequence). CDR3 nucleotide sequence: TGTGCCAGCAGCTCAGGGGGGCAGAGCAATCAGCCCCAGCATTTT. Encoded protein: CASSSGGQSNQPQHF.

This rearrangement joins TRBV6-4 to TRBJ1-4, with D tentatively TRBD1 (5 bases). This CDR3 has 15 amino acids. V was trimmed by 6 bases and J by 8 bases, leaving 19 bases between them. Germline CDR1 MRHNA, CDR2 SNTAGT. The CDR3 is CASRLDNRSGEKLFF. CDR3 sequence (DNA): TGTGCCAGCAGGCTGGACAACCGGTCAGGGGAAAAACTGTTTTTT.

This clone has a single count. In the same sample, other DNA sequences code for this CDR3. The V gene is TRBV30, the J gene TRBJ2-3; D remains unclear. This CDR3 spans 11 amino acids. Germline V lookup: CDR1 GTSNPN, CDR2 SVGIG (reference sequence). With 5 bases removed from V and 3 bases from J, the gap between germline ends came to 6 bases. CDR3: CAWSGTDTQYF. The CDR3 nucleotides read TGTGCCTGGTCCGGGACAGATACGCAGTATTTT.

V usage is TRBV27 and J usage is TRBJ2-7; D remains unclear. Deletions cut 4 bases from V and 0 bases from J, with 7 bases between. The CDR3 runs to 13 residues. The germline gives CDR1 MNHEY, CDR2 SMNVEV (reference sequence). The CDR3 coding sequence is TGTGCCAGCAGTTCGCCGAACTCCTACGAGCAGTACTTC. Protein: CASSSPNSYEQYF.

The rearrangement uses TRBV4-3 and TRBJ1-1; D remains unclear. This CDR3 contains 15 residues. The germline V gene has CDR1 LGHNA and CDR2 YSLEER. With 3 bases removed from V and 1 base from J, the gap between germline ends came to 12 bases. The CDR3 sequence: CASSQSKRGNTEAFF. Here the CDR3 DNA reads TGCGCCAGCAGCCAGAGTAAGCGGGGGAACACTGAAGCTTTCTTT.

This chain connects TRBV2 to TRBJ2-3; D is unresolved. The germline gives CDR1 SNHLY, CDR2 FYNNEI. The CDR3 length is 14 residues. V lost 4 bases to trimming and J lost 1 base, with 9 bases between them. The CDR3 region has the DNA TGTGCCAGCAGTGCTTTAAAGCGCACAGATACGCAGTATTTT. Protein product: CASSALKRTDTQYF.

The V and J genes are TRBV5-5 and TRBJ1-4; no clear D. The length of the CDR3 is 13 residues. Germline V gene data show CDR1 as SGHKS and CDR2 as YYEKEE (reference sequence). The V end was cut by 0 bases, the J end by 5 bases, with 5 bases between. CDR3 bases: TGTGCCAGCAGCTTGGAGTGGAATGAAAAACTGTTTTTT. Residues: CASSLEWNEKLFF. Drawing the rest from reference TRBV5-5 and TRBJ1-4, the complete variable domain is DAGVTQSPTHLIKTRGQQVTLRCSPISGHKSVSWYQQVLGQGPQFIFQYYEKEERGRGNFPDRFSARQFPNYSSELNVNALLLGDSALYLCASSLEWNEKLFFGSGTQLSVL.

Comment on this clone: Distinct nucleotide sequences in the sample also encode this CDR3. The J gene is TRBJ2-3, the V gene TRBV10-3, with 10 bases that match TRBD2. With V trimmed by 4 bases and J by 1 base, 5 bases remained unmatched. Germline V gene lookup returns CDR1 ENHRY and CDR2 SYGVKD. The CDR3 length is 16 residues. In DNA form, the CDR3 reads TGTGCCATCAGTGGGATAGCGGGAGGCGGCACAGATACGCAGTATTTT. Its protein is CAISGIAGGGTDTQYF.

The count of this clone is one. V is TRBV19 and J is TRBJ2-7, with TRBD2 matching 8 bases. V trimming: 3 bases; J trimming: 6 bases; junction bases outside the gene matches: 13. The CDR3 totals 16 residues. The germline gives CDR1 LNHDA, CDR2 SQIVND (reference sequence). The CDR3 region has the DNA TGTGCCAGTAGTATTGCGGCGGGAGGTCCTTCCAGCGAGCAGTACTTC. Amino acid sequence: CASSIAAGGPSSEQYF.

The V call is TRBV6-7, the J call TRBJ1-4; D gene ambiguous. TRBV6-7 is marked as an open reading frame, function uncertain. V dropped 1 base and J dropped 0 bases, with 12 bases sitting between them. The CDR3 covers 17 residues. CDR3 region: CASSYLFRISTNEKLFF. Here the CDR3 DNA reads TGTGCCAGCAGTTACTTATTCCGGATCTCAACTAATGAAAAACTGTTTTTT.

The rearrangement links TRBV30 to TRBJ2-6; D possibly corresponds to TRBD2 (5 bases). Trimming left V 2 bases short and J 4 bases short, with 15 bases between. The germline gives CDR1 GTSNPN, CDR2 SVGIG (reference sequence). The CDR3 is 16 residues long. CDR3 DNA sequence: TGTGCCTGGAGTAAAATGAGGGCAACCGGGGCCAACGTCCTGACTTTC. The encoded protein is CAWSKMRATGANVLTF.

The rearrangement links TRBV9 to TRBJ1-2, with D tentatively TRBD1 (6 bases). Germline V gene sequence: CDR1 SGDLS, CDR2 YYNGEE. Trimming removed 4 bases from V and 0 bases from J, with 16 bases in between. The CDR3 runs 16 residues. This CDR3 reads CASSPQQGTSNYGYTF. CDR3 bases: TGTGCCAGCAGCCCTCAACAGGGCACCTCTAACTATGGCTACACCTTC. Full variable domain (rest looked up from reference TRBV9 and TRBJ1-2): DSGVTQTPKHLITATGQRVTLRCSPRSGDLSVYWYQQSLDQGLQFLIQYYNGEERAKGNILERFSAQQFPDLHSELNLSSLELGDSALYFCASSPQQGTSNYGYTFGSGTRLTVV.

This chain joins TRBV9 and TRBJ2-5; 10 bases fit TRBD1. There are 13 residues in the CDR3. Per the germline V gene, CDR1 is SGDLS and CDR2 is YYNGEE. Trimming at V came to 6 bases and at J to 5 bases, leaving 4 bases not matched to a gene. Here the CDR3 reads CASTKDRGETQYF. The CDR3 DNA follows: TGTGCCAGCACCAAGGACAGGGGGGAGACCCAGTACTTC.

V usage is TRBV2 and J usage is TRBJ2-2; D remains unclear. CDR1 SNHLY and CDR2 FYNNEI come from the germline V gene. The ends were cut back, 0 bases at V and 7 bases at J, with 6 bases in the middle. The CDR3 runs to 13 residues. DNA of the CDR3: TGTGCCAGCAGTGAAGCGCTTAGCGGGGAGCTGTTTTTT. Its translation: CASSEALSGELFF.